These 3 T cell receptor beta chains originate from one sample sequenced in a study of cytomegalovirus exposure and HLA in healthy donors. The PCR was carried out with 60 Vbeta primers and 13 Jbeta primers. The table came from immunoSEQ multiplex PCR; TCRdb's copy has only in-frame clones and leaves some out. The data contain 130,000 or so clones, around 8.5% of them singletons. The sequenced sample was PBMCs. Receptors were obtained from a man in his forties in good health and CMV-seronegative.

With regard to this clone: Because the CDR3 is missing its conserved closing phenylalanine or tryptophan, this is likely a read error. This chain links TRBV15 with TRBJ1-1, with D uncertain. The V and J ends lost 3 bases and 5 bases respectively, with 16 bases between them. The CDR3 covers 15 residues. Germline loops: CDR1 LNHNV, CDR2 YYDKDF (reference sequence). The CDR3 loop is CATSSLELPGTEAFL. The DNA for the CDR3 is TGTGCCACCAGCAGCCTGGAACTACCCGGAACTGAAGCTTTCTTG.

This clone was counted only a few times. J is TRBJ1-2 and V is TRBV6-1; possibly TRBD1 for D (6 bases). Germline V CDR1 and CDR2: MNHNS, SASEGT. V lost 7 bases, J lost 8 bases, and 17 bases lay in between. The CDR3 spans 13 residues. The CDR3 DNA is TGTGCCAGCACCTTGAAAGGGGGATACGGCTACACCTTC. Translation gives CASTLKGGYGYTF.

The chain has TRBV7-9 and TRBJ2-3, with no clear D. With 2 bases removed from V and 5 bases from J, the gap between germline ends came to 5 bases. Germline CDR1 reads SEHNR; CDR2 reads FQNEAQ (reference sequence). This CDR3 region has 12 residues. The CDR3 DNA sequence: TGTGCCAGCAGCTTAACTGGAGATACGCAGTATTTT. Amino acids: CASSLTGDTQYF.